One T cell receptor beta chain is described in this entry. These data come from a study of T cells after yellow fever vaccination. The germline V gene encodes CDR1 SGHKS and CDR2 YYEKEE (reference sequence). V gave up 4 bases and J gave up 7 bases; unmatched junction bases: 10. This CDR3 is 15 amino acids long. MiXCR, run by TCRdb on the 5' RACE reads, gives a single entry per CDR3 protein. Of about 550,000 distinct CDR3 sequences in the sample, around 21% are singletons; the top ten hold about 13%. V is TRBV5-5 and J is TRBJ2-1, with 8 bases matching TRBD1. The sequences come from PBMCs, collected 15 days after the yellow fever booster vaccination. The TCR was taken from a man under 40 who received the YFV17D yellow fever vaccine. The CDR3 region has the DNA TGTGCCAGCAGCGCAGGACAGGGAGTTCGGAATGAGCAGTTCTTC. Its translation: CASSAGQGVRNEQFF.